The 3 T cell receptor beta chains below were found in one sample sequenced in a study of blood T cell repertoires in COVID-19 (TCRdb year 2020). The library was made by the immunoSEQ multiplex PCR assay. Held by TCRdb, this immuneACCESS table contains in-frame sequences only and omits some clones. Under half of the omission traces to an unresolved V gene where checked; the cause of the rest is unknown. Counted in this sample were 130,000 to 150,000 clones; 84% of them appeared once. Of the sample, around 4.8% is held by the ten largest clones. Material for sequencing was peripheral blood. These receptors all stem from a human donor in a cohort sampled during active COVID-19.

This chain joins TRBV28 and TRBJ1-2; D is unclear. The CDR3 sequence is 14 residues long. V shed 3 bases and J shed 3 bases, with 11 bases lying between them. Germline V gives CDR1 MDHEN, CDR2 SYDVKM. CDR3 nucleotide sequence: TGTGCCAGCAGTTTGGGCACGTTCGACTATGGCTACACCTTC. Encoded protein: CASSLGTFDYGYTF.

The chain recombines TRBV29-1 with TRBJ1-1, with a tentative D call TRBD1 (6 bases). The germline gives CDR1 SQVTM, CDR2 ANQGSEA. Trimming left V 3 bases short and J 9 bases short, with 17 bases between. The CDR3 is made up of 13 amino acids. The CDR3 DNA sequence: TGCAGCGTTGATAGTGGGGCGGGGGGCCAAGCTTTCTTT. This sequence encodes CSVDSGAGGQAFF. Full variable domain (missing parts from reference TRBV29-1 and TRBJ1-1): SAVISQKPSRDICQRGTSLTIQCQVDSQVTMMFWYRQQPGQSLTLIATANQGSEATYESGFVIDKFPISRPNLTFSTLTVSNMSPEDSSIYLCSVDSGAGGQAFFGQGTRLTVV.

This clone came up a few times. The J gene is TRBJ2-2, the V gene TRBV7-2; D might be TRBD2 (6 bases). In germline, CDR1 is SGHTA, CDR2 FQGNSA. The CDR3 loop spans 16 amino acids. V was cut by 4 bases and J by 1 base, with 13 bases left in between. The chain's CDR3 is CASSSKGTWNTGELFF. The CDR3 bases are TGTGCCAGCAGCTCTAAGGGGACTTGGAACACCGGGGAGCTGTTTTTT. The full variable domain, rest sourced from reference TRBV7-2 and TRBJ2-2, is GAGVSQSPSNKVTEKGKDVELRCDPISGHTALYWYRQSLGQGLEFLIYFQGNSAPDKSGLPSDRFSAERTGGSVSTLTIQRTQQEDSAVYLCASSSKGTWNTGELFFGEGSRLTVL.